What follows describes a single TCR beta chain. This sample is part of a study of blood T cell repertoires in COVID-19. Whole-study context: Spain, Italy and the United States supplied samples that represented acute and convalescent COVID-19. The analysed material was cDNA or gDNA that came from T cells, B-cell-depleted T cells, or PBMCs.

Per the study methods: Estimation of nucleated cell counts was performed using reference gene primer amplification. Sequencing used immunoSEQ multiplex PCR; TCRdb keeps in-frame clones, though not all of them. V and J calls and clone size are those listed in that table; D and trimming were worked out from the DNA. The data show about 59,000 clones, with approximately 85% seen just once and around 19% held by the top ten. Germline V gene lookup returns CDR1 SGDLS and CDR2 YYNGEE. The CDR3 totals 14 residues. The V segment lost 4 bases and the J segment 3 bases; nucleotides outside the gene matches: 6.

The sequencing sample was made of peripheral blood. The clonotype was recovered from a human donor in a cohort sampled during active COVID-19. The V and J genes are TRBV9 and TRBJ2-7, with 8 bases that match TRBD1. CDR3 loop: CASSKGQGGYEQYF. CDR3 bases: TGTGCCAGCAGCAAAGGACAGGGAGGCTACGAGCAGTACTTC.